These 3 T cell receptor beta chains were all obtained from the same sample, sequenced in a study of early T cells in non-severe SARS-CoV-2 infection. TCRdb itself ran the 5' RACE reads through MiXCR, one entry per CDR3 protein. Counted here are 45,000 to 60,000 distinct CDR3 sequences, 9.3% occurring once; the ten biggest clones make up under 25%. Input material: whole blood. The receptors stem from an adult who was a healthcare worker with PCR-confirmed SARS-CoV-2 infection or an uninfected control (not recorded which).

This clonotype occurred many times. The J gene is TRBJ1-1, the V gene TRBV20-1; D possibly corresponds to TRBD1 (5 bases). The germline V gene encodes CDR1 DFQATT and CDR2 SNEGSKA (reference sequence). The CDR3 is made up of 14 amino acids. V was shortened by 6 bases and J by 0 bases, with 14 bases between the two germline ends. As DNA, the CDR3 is TGCAGTGCCCAGGGCGCGCCTTTGAACACTGAAGCTTTCTTT. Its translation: CSAQGAPLNTEAFF.

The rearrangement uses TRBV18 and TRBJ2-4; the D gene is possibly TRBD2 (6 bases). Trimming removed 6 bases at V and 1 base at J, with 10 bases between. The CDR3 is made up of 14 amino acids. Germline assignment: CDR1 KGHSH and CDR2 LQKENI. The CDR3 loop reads CASSPAGAKNIQYF. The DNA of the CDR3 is TGTGCCAGCTCGCCGGCGGGGGCCAAAAACATTCAGTACTTC.

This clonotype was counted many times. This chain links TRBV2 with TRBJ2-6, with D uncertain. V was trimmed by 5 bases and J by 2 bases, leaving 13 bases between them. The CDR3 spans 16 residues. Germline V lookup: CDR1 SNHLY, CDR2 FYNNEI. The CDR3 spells CASSHERAPGANVLTF. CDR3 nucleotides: TGTGCCAGCAGTCATGAACGAGCCCCTGGGGCCAACGTCCTGACTTTC.